Below, one T cell receptor (beta chain) is given with its context. The data were taken from a study of T cells in pancreatic ductal adenocarcinoma. Looked up from germline, CDR1 is SGHTA and CDR2 is FQGTGA. CDR3 size: 19 residues. V was clipped by 4 bases and J by 3 bases, with 27 bases between them. The selected patients with pancreatic ductal adenocarcinoma had surgery but no neoadjuvant therapy. The data were produced by immunoSEQ multiplex PCR, yet TCRdb's version contains in-frame clones alone and is incomplete. The table lists about 16,000 clones, roughly 86% of them singletons, with approximately 1% in the top ten.

Source material: PBMCs. This TCR was sampled from a human donor with pancreatic ductal adenocarcinoma. This rearrangement joins TRBV7-3 to TRBJ1-1; D may be TRBD1 (5 bases). The CDR3 sequence is CASSSGPSHPAGGYTEAFF. The CDR3 nucleotides read TGTGCCAGCAGCTCAGGGCCATCCCATCCCGCCGGGGGGTACACTGAAGCTTTCTTT.